A selection of T cell receptor beta chains follows, all from one sample in a study of OX40 agonist ivuxolimab in advanced cancers. Clones were sequenced by immunoSEQ multiplex PCR, and TCRdb holds only the in-frame ones, with some missing. The sample carries 57,000 or so clones, 80% to 90% recorded once. The sequencing here drew on CD4+ or CD8+ T cells sorted from blood, taken in a trial of the OX40 agonist ivuxolimab. Source of these receptors: an adult with an advanced solid tumor such as melanoma, head and neck, liver or kidney cancer. Both conserved end residues are part of each CDR3. Fields, in order: D gene, J gene, clone size, CDR3 length, V gene, CDR3 protein, CDR3 DNA. A D gene is named only where the DNA matches it firmly. Expanded clones are given a class, and other clones once, few, many or no size at all.

-	TRBJ1-1	-	15	TRBV5-1	CASSLVVSPNTEAFF	TGCGCCAGCAGCTTGGTTGTCTCTCCGAACACTGAAGCTTTCTTT
TRBD2	TRBJ2-2	-	16	TRBV15	CATSSLTSGNTGELFF	TGTGCCACCAGCAGCTTGACTAGCGGGAACACCGGGGAGCTGTTTTTT
-	TRBJ2-1	-	16	TRBV5-1	CASSALDSIAHNEQFF	TGCGCCAGCAGCGCCTTGGACAGTATTGCCCACAATGAGCAGTTCTTC
TRBD1	TRBJ1-1	-	15	TRBV9	CASSVRTGTNTEAFF	TGTGCCAGCAGCGTTCGGACAGGGACGAACACTGAAGCTTTCTTT
-	TRBJ2-1	-	15	TRBV2	CASRGTSQGGDEQFF	TGTGCCAGCAGGGGAACGTCACAGGGTGGCGATGAGCAGTTCTTC
TRBD1	TRBJ2-2	-	18	TRBV10-3	CAISDFGQATLNTGELFF	TGTGCCATCAGTGATTTCGGACAGGCAACATTGAACACCGGGGAGCTGTTTTTT
-	TRBJ2-7	once	11	TRBV5-5	CASSFSAEQYF	TGTGCCAGCAGCTTCTCGGCCGAGCAGTACTTC
-	TRBJ1-3	-	15	TRBV6-1	CASTLRESSGNTIYF	TGTGCCAGTACTCTCAGGGAGAGCTCTGGAAACACCATATATTTT
TRBD2	TRBJ2-2	few	15	TRBV2	CASRRLASNTGELFF	TGTGCCAGCAGAAGACTAGCGAGTAACACCGGGGAGCTGTTTTTT
-	TRBJ1-2	medium-sized	16	TRBV2	CASSPGVSEIDYGYTF	TGTGCCAGCAGCCCCGGGGTATCGGAAATCGACTATGGCTACACCTTC
-	TRBJ2-7	-	11	TRBV4-2	CASSQDNEQYF	TGTGCCAGCAGCCAAGATAACGAGCAGTACTTC
-	TRBJ2-6	-	15	TRBV5-4	CASSLWTAGANVLTF	TGTGCCAGCAGCTTATGGACGGCTGGGGCCAACGTCCTGACTTTC
TRBD1	TRBJ1-1	-	16	TRBV6-6	CASSYLWGRGGSEAFF	TGTGCCAGCAGTTACCTATGGGGCAGGGGGGGATCTGAAGCTTTCTTT
-	TRBJ2-7	-	13	TRBV11-2	CASSLDRRGQQYF	TGTGCCAGCAGCTTAGATCGGAGAGGGCAGCAGTACTTC
-	TRBJ2-3	-	16	TRBV7-9	CASSRDYARGTDTQYF	TGTGCCAGCAGCCGAGACTACGCCCGGGGCACAGATACGCAGTATTTT
-	TRBJ2-2	-	15	TRBV7-9	CASSFYPLNTGELFF	TGTGCCAGCAGCTTTTACCCATTGAACACCGGGGAGCTGTTTTTT
TRBD1	TRBJ1-4	-	14	TRBV6-1	CASRDRTGNEKLFF	TGTGCCAGCCGGGACAGAACAGGGAATGAAAAACTGTTTTTT
TRBD1	TRBJ1-2	-	16	TRBV6-6	CASSSQGGMSNYGYTF	TGTGCCAGCAGTTCACAGGGGGGAATGTCTAACTATGGCTACACCTTC
TRBD1	TRBJ1-1	once	13	TRBV2	CASSGQGGTEAFF	TGTGCCAGCAGCGGACAGGGTGGGACTGAAGCTTTCTTT
TRBD1	TRBJ2-5	-	15	TRBV18	CASSPRTGWQETQYF	TGTGCCAGCTCACCGCGGACAGGGTGGCAAGAGACCCAGTACTTC
-	TRBJ1-1	-	15	TRBV18	CASSPSQGSGTEAFF	TGTGCCAGCTCACCATCTCAGGGTTCCGGCACTGAAGCTTTCTTT
-	TRBJ1-1	-	17	TRBV10-3	CAISGGEFVLRNTEAFF	TGTGCCATCAGTGGGGGGGAATTTGTATTAAGGAACACTGAAGCTTTCTTT
TRBD1	TRBJ2-2	-	15	TRBV5-4	CASSLDRVNTGELFF	TGTGCCAGCAGCCTGGACAGGGTTAACACCGGGGAGCTGTTTTTT
-	TRBJ2-5	-	13	TRBV7-9	CASNAGQQETQYF	TGTGCCAGCAACGCGGGACAGCAAGAGACCCAGTACTTC
-	TRBJ1-2	-	13	TRBV2	CASTQGGGVGYTF	TGTGCCAGCACCCAAGGAGGGGGGGTCGGCTACACCTTC
TRBD1	TRBJ1-1	-	13	TRBV2	CASGGQGGTEAFF	TGTGCCAGCGGCGGACAGGGCGGCACTGAAGCTTTCTTT
-	TRBJ2-2	-	12	TRBV5-6	CASSPSTGELFF	TGTGCCAGCAGCCCGAGCACCGGGGAGCTGTTTTTT
-	TRBJ1-4	-	15	TRBV7-9	CASSLQGASNEKLFF	TGTGCCAGCAGCTTACAGGGCGCATCTAATGAAAAACTGTTTTTT
-	TRBJ1-2	-	10	TRBV20-1	CSASLIRGAF	TGCAGTGCTAGTCTGATCCGCGGGGCCTTC
TRBD2	TRBJ2-7	-	15	TRBV10-2	CASSEAGTSVYEQYF	TGCGCCAGCAGTGAGGCCGGGACTAGCGTGTACGAGCAGTACTTC
-	TRBJ2-3	few	12	TRBV6-1	CASRASGDTQYF	TGTGCCAGCAGAGCCTCAGGGGATACGCAGTATTTT
TRBD1	TRBJ2-7	-	14	TRBV5-1	CASSSGQGGYEQYF	TGCGCCAGCAGCTCGGGACAGGGGGGCTACGAGCAGTACTTC
-	TRBJ1-4	-	14	TRBV5-1	CASSSGVPNEKLFF	TGCGCCAGCAGCTCAGGGGTGCCTAATGAAAAACTGTTTTTT
-	TRBJ2-7	few	14	TRBV15	CATSRDLISYEQYF	TGTGCCACCAGCAGAGATCTGATCTCCTACGAGCAGTACTTC
-	TRBJ2-1	-	16	TRBV6-5	CASSYVWGAGGNEQFF	TGTGCCAGCAGTTACGTATGGGGGGCCGGGGGCAATGAGCAGTTCTTC
TRBD2	TRBJ2-1	-	19	TRBV7-2	CASSTSFGGRAPNYNEQFF	TGTGCCAGCAGCACAAGTTTTGGCGGGAGGGCCCCAAACTACAATGAGCAGTTCTTC